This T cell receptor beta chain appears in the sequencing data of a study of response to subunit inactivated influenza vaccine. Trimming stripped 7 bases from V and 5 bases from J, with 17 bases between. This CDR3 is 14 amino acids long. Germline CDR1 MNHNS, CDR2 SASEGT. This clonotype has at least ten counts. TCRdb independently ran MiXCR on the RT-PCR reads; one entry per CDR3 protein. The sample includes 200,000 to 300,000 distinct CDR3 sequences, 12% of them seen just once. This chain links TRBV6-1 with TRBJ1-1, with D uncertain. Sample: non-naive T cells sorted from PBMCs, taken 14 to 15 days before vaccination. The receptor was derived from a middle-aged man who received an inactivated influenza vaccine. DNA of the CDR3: TGTGCCAGCAAAAAGCCGGGCCCGGTTACTGAAGCTTTCTTT. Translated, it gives CASKKPGPVTEAFF.